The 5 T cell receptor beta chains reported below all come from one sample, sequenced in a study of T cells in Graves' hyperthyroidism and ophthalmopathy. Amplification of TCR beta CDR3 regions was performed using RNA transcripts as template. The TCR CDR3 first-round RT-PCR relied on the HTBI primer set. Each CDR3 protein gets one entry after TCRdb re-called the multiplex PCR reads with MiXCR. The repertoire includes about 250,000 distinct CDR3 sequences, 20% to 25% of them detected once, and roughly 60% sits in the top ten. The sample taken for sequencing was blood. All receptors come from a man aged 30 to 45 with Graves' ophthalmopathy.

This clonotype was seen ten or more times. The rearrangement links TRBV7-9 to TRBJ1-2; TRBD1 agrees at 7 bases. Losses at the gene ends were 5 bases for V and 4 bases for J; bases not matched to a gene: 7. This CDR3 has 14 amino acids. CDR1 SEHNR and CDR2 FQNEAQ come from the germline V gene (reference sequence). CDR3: CASSQDRSFYGYTF. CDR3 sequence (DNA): TGTGCCAGCAGCCAGGACAGGTCCTTCTATGGCTACACCTTC.

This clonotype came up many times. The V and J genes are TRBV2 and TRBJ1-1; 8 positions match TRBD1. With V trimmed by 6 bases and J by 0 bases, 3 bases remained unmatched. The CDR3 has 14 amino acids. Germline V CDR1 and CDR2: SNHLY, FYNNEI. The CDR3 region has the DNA TGTGCCAGCAGCTGGACAGGGTTGAACACTGAAGCTTTCTTT. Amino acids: CASSWTGLNTEAFF. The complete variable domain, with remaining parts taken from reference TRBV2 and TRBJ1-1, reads EPEVTQTPSHQVTQMGQEVILRCVPISNHLYFYWYRQILGQKVEFLVSFYNNEISEKSEIFDDQFSVERPDGSNFTLKIRSTKLEDSAMYFCASSWTGLNTEAFFGQGTRLTVV.

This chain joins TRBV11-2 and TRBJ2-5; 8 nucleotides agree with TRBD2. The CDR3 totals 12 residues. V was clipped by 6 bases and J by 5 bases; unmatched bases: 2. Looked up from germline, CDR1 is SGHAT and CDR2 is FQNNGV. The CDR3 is CASSTSGETQYF. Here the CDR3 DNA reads TGTGCCAGCAGTACTAGCGGCGAGACCCAGTACTTC. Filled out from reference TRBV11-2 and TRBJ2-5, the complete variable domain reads EAGVAQSPRYKIIEKRQSVAFWCNPISGHATLYWYQQILGQGPKLLIQFQNNGVVDDSQLPKDRFSAERLKGVDSTLKIQPAKLEDSAVYLCASSTSGETQYFGPGTRLLVL.

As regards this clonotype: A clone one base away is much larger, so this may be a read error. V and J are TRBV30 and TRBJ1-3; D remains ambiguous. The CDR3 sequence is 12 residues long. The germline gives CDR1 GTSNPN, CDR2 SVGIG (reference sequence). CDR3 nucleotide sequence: TGTGCCTGGAGCCTCGGCGGAAACACCACATATTTT. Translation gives CAWSLGGNTTYF.

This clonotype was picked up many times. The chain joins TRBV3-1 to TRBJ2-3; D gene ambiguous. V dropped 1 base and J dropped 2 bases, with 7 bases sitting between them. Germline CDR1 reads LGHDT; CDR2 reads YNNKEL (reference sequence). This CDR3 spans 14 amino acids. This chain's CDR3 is CASSQAGPTDTQYF. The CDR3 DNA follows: TGTGCCAGCAGCCAAGCCGGACCCACAGATACGCAGTATTTT.